The entry that follows covers one T cell receptor beta chain sequence. This CDR3 is also generated by other DNA sequences in the sample. Using immunoSEQ multiplex PCR, the repertoire was profiled, and TCRdb retains in-frame clones only, with some absent. Of some 260,000 clones in the sample, 85% to 90% were seen once. This record comes from a study of blood T cell repertoires in COVID-19. The wider study: Both acute and convalescent COVID-19 samples were obtained from the United States, Italy and Spain.

Sequenced input: PBMCs or T cells enriched from blood (not recorded which). The receptor's source is a man in his forties who had recovered from COVID-19.

Here the CDR3 reads CASSWASTDTQYF. The CDR3 nucleotides are TGTGCCAGCAGTTGGGCGAGCACAGATACGCAGTATTTT. The V gene is TRBV12-3 or TRBV12-4, the J gene TRBJ2-3; D unresolved. The CDR3 totals 13 residues. V was shortened by 4 bases and J by 0 bases, with 5 bases between the two germline ends.